This TCR beta chain was recovered during a study of blood T cell repertoires in COVID-19. At the level of the study: Sites across the United States, Italy and Spain contributed samples from acute and convalescent COVID-19. Sources were T cells, B-cell-depleted T cells, or PBMCs; the material itself was cDNA or gDNA.

The table came from immunoSEQ multiplex PCR; TCRdb's copy has only in-frame clones and leaves some out. The sample has some 320,000 clones, around 88% seen once; the top ten hold just under 7%. V lost 3 bases to trimming and J lost 4 bases; unmatched junction nucleotides: 11. CDR1 and CDR2 from the germline V gene are LNHDA and SQIVND (reference sequence). The CDR3 sequence is 16 residues long. This sequence was found in a woman aged 25 to 39 who had recovered from COVID-19. The chain couples TRBV19 to TRBJ1-2; 7 bases map to TRBD1. Material: peripheral blood. CDR3 coding DNA: TGTGCCAGTAGTATCGGGGACAGCCGCTGGGTCTATGGCTACACCTTC. It encodes CASSIGDSRWVYGYTF.